What follows are 21 T cell receptor beta chains derived from one specimen sequenced in a study of molecular identifiers for immune sequencing clone quantification (dated by TCRdb to between 2017 and 2018). Library preparation employed PCR. Sequencing used an Illumina HiSeq 4000. TCRdb reanalyzed the raw reads on its own, using fastp at Q25 for trimming and MiXCR for clone calling, and kept in-frame beta chains. Identical CDR3 protein sequences are pooled into one entry, listed with their most common genes and DNA. For this sample the table gives roughly 320,000 distinct CDR3 sequences, of which 20% to 25% were detected only once. Of the sample, approximately 0.84% is held by the ten largest clones. Sequenced material: naive CD8+ T cells from blood, with Jurkat cell RNA spiked in. The cell subset or site label on this specimen signifies: FACS-sorted CD8+CD4-CCR7+CD45RA+ naive T cells. These receptors were collected from a human donor in good health. Some libraries in this study had Jurkat cell RNA spiked in.

This clonotype was counted at least ten times. The chain has TRBV28 and TRBJ1-5; D uncertain. The V and J ends lost 2 bases and 5 bases respectively, with 13 bases between them. Looked up from germline, CDR1 is MDHEN and CDR2 is SYDVKM. The CDR3 loop spans 15 amino acids. Here the CDR3 reads CASSLRVGAYQPQHF. CDR3 nucleotides: TGTGCCAGCAGTTTAAGGGTGGGCGCGTATCAGCCCCAGCATTTT.

This clonotype was detected ten times or more. The gene calls are TRBV9 and TRBJ2-5; no clear D. V lost 0 bases and J 7 bases, leaving 13 bases between the germline ends. The CDR3 sequence is 14 residues long. Germline CDR1 and CDR2: SGDLS and YYNGEE. The DNA of the CDR3 is TGTGCCAGCAGCGTAGAAGGTAGTTCCGGGACCCAGTACTTC. This gives the protein CASSVEGSSGTQYF.

This clonotype came up a few times. The chain uses TRBV27 and TRBJ2-7; TRBD2 is a possible D gene (5 bases). This CDR3 spans 14 amino acids. Trimming took off 4 bases at V and 4 bases at J, with 14 bases between the two ends. Germline loops: CDR1 MNHEY, CDR2 SMNVEV (reference sequence). The CDR3 DNA reads as TGTGCCAGCAGTTCCGGGGTTTATGGGTACGAGCAGTACTTC. Its protein product is CASSSGVYGYEQYF.

This clonotype was recorded many times. This chain joins TRBV9 and TRBJ2-1, with 11 nucleotides matching TRBD1. Germline V CDR1 and CDR2: SGDLS, YYNGEE. Trimming took 0 bases from V and 6 from J; bases not matched to a gene: 2. The CDR3 runs 15 residues. The CDR3, as DNA: TGTGCCAGCAGCGTAGAGGGACAGGGGGGCAATGAGCAGTTCTTC. Residues: CASSVEGQGGNEQFF.

A note on this clonotype: This may be a read error, as it is one base from a much larger clone. The missing conserved phenylalanine or tryptophan at the end of this CDR3 makes a read error likely. The rearrangement links TRBV2 to TRBJ2-4, with 10 bases aligning to TRBD1. J gave up 9 bases and V 5 bases, and 13 bases lay outside the gene matches. Per the germline V gene, CDR1 is SNHLY and CDR2 is FYNNEI. The CDR3 is made up of 16 amino acids. The CDR3 region is CASSPPSGTGEGIQYL. Here the CDR3 DNA reads TGTGCCAGCAGTCCCCCCTCCGGGACAGGGGAGGGCATTCAGTACCTC.

This clonotype was detected a few times. This CDR3 is CASSQDLGTGYNSPLHF. CDR3 DNA: TGCGCCAGCAGCCAAGATTTGGGGACGGGATATAATTCACCCCTCCACTTT. This chain joins TRBV4-3 and TRBJ1-6; tentatively, D is TRBD1 (5 bases). The germline V gene encodes CDR1 LGHNA and CDR2 YSLEER. This CDR3 spans 17 amino acids. Trimming shortened V by 0 bases and J by 4 bases, and 13 bases separated the two germline ends.

The rearrangement uses TRBV4-3 and TRBJ2-5; tentative D call: TRBD2 (6 bases). The CDR3 sequence is 13 residues long. Trimming took off 2 bases at V and 5 bases at J, with 9 bases between the two ends. Germline-derived CDR1 and CDR2 are LGHNA and YSLEER. CDR3 sequence (DNA): TGCGCCAGCAGCCAAACTAGCAGCGAGACCCAGTACTTC. Residues: CASSQTSSETQYF.

The chain carries TRBV20-1 and TRBJ2-4; 8 positions match TRBD2. V lost 6 bases to trimming and J lost 5 bases; unmatched junction nucleotides: 18. CDR1 DFQATT and CDR2 SNEGSKA come from the germline V gene (reference sequence). This CDR3 region has 17 residues. The CDR3 sequence: CSAQVTVAGRQQNIQYF. CDR3 bases: TGCAGTGCACAAGTTACAGTAGCGGGACGCCAACAAAACATTCAGTACTTC.

In its sample, this clonotype was seen many times. The chain carries TRBV7-9 and TRBJ2-2; D possibly corresponds to TRBD1 (5 bases). Germline V gene lookup returns CDR1 SEHNR and CDR2 FQNEAQ (reference sequence). The ends were cut back, 6 bases at V and 5 bases at J, with 19 bases in the middle. The CDR3 contains 16 residues. Here the CDR3 DNA reads TGTGCCAGCAGTTCCGACTTCAGGGAACTGACCGGGGAGCTGTTTTTT. Its protein product is CASSSDFRELTGELFF. The full variable domain, in which reference TRBV7-9 and TRBJ2-2 provide the parts outside the CDR3, is DTGVSQNPRHKITKRGQNVTFRCDPISEHNRLYWYRQTLGQGPEFLTYFQNEAQLEKSRLLSDRFSAERPKGSFSTLEIQRTEQGDSAMYLCASSSDFRELTGELFFGEGSRLTVL.

This clonotype was detected many times. The chain uses TRBV12-3 or TRBV12-4 and TRBJ2-5, with 8 nucleotides matching TRBD2. Unmatched junction bases numbered 7, after V lost 3 bases and J lost 7 bases. The CDR3 has 14 amino acids. CDR3 nucleotide sequence: TGTGCCAGCAGTTTTACTAGCGGCACAGGGACCCAGTACTTC. Protein: CASSFTSGTGTQYF.

In this sample, this clonotype turned up a few times. The chain employs TRBV11-3 and TRBJ1-1; possible D gene TRBD1, 5 bases. The V gene's germline CDR1 is SGHNT and CDR2 YENEEA. This CDR3 spans 14 amino acids. V lost 4 bases, J lost 1 base, and 10 bases lay in between. The CDR3 sequence is CASSSRTKNTEAFF. DNA of the CDR3: TGTGCCAGCAGCTCGAGGACAAAGAACACTGAAGCTTTCTTT.

The J gene is TRBJ1-1, the V gene TRBV6-5; TRBD1 matches at 7 bases. The CDR3 has 14 residues. V lost 6 bases and J lost 5; bases outside the gene matches: 9. Germline CDR1 reads MNHEY; CDR2 reads SVGAGI. The CDR3 sequence is CASSVTGVGTEAFF. CDR3 in DNA: TGTGCCAGCAGCGTAACAGGGGTGGGAACTGAAGCTTTCTTT.

The chain links TRBV3-2 to TRBJ2-4; the D segment call TRBD2 is taken from the table without a DNA check. TRBV3-2 is annotated as a pseudogene. The CDR3 runs to 18 residues. DNA for the CDR3: TGTGCCAGCAGCCAAGACAGTGGGGAGCGGAGGCTCTTAAACATTCAGTACTTC. It encodes CASSQDSGERRLLNIQYF.

This sequence joins TRBV4-3 and TRBJ2-3; D perhaps matches TRBD2 (5 bases). CDR1 is LGHNA and CDR2 is YSLEER in the germline V gene. V gave up 1 base and J gave up 2 bases, with 13 bases separating them. The CDR3 sequence is 16 residues long. CDR3 sequence (DNA): TGCGCCAGCAGCCAAGCCCATTTGAGGGTCACAGATACGCAGTATTTT. It is translated as CASSQAHLRVTDTQYF.

To note about this clonotype: One base away lies a much larger clone, so this may be a sequencing read error. The chain is built from TRBV12-3 or TRBV12-4 and TRBJ1-2; TRBD1 agrees at 8 bases. The junction had 4 bases not matched to a gene; V was cut back by 3 bases and J by 4 bases. The CDR3 has 14 residues. Written as DNA, the CDR3 is TGTGCCAGCAGTTTTCAGGGGGCTGTCTATGGCTACACCTTC. Translated: CASSFQGAVYGYTF.

Remarks on this clonotype: Being one base from a much bigger clone, this may be a read error. This chain connects TRBV12-3 or TRBV12-4 to TRBJ1-2; D is unclear. Trimming removed 1 base at V and 7 bases at J, with 4 bases between. This CDR3 contains 11 residues. In DNA form, the CDR3 reads TGTGCCAGCAGTTTAGTCGTTGGCTACACCTTC. Its translation is CASSLVVGYTF.

A word on this clonotype: A single base separates this from a much larger clone, so it may be a read error. The gene calls are TRBV4-1 and TRBJ2-2, with TRBD2 matching 7 bases. The germline CDR1 and CDR2 sequences are MGHRA and YSYEKL. The CDR3 runs 14 residues. The CDR3 here is CASSLGLDTEELFF. The CDR3 region has the DNA TGCGCCAGCAGCCTTGGACTAGACACCGAGGAGCTGTTTTTT.

This clonotype appeared many times. The J gene is TRBJ1-1, the V gene TRBV7-9; D not certain. Germline values: CDR1 SEHNR, CDR2 FQNEAQ (reference sequence). This CDR3 contains 17 residues. Trimming cost V 1 base and J 3 bases, with 18 bases left between them. CDR3 nucleotide sequence: TGTGCCAGCAGCTTAGGCGGCCGGCAGGCAACACACACTGAAGCTTTCTTT. Translating it yields CASSLGGRQATHTEAFF.

This clonotype was recorded many times. This sequence joins TRBV20-1 and TRBJ2-7; D is perhaps TRBD1 (6 bases). V was pared by 0 bases and J by 2 bases, with 8 bases between. The CDR3 consists of 13 residues. Germline V gene data show CDR1 as DFQATT and CDR2 as SNEGSKA (reference sequence). CDR3 residues: CSARDWGPYEQYF. In DNA form, the CDR3 reads TGCAGTGCTAGAGATTGGGGGCCCTACGAGCAGTACTTC.

This clonotype was counted ten times or more. The V call is TRBV12-3 or TRBV12-4, the J call TRBJ2-3; D not certain. Between the trimmed V and J ends, which lost 0 bases and 7 bases, there was a span of 8 bases. This CDR3 has 13 residues. The CDR3 here is CASSLAAENTQYF. The CDR3 DNA reads as TGTGCCAGCAGTTTAGCGGCAGAAAATACGCAGTATTTT.

This clonotype was counted ten times or more. V usage is TRBV3-1 and J usage is TRBJ1-1; TRBD1 is a possible D gene (6 bases). Trimming shortened V by 3 bases and J by 4 bases, and 15 bases separated the two germline ends. The CDR3 extends over 15 amino acids. CDR1 is LGHDT and CDR2 is YNNKEL in the germline V gene (reference sequence). Written as DNA, the CDR3 is TGTGCCAGCAGCCACGCTAGGGGGTTGAGCACTGAAGCTTTCTTT. Amino acids: CASSHARGLSTEAFF.